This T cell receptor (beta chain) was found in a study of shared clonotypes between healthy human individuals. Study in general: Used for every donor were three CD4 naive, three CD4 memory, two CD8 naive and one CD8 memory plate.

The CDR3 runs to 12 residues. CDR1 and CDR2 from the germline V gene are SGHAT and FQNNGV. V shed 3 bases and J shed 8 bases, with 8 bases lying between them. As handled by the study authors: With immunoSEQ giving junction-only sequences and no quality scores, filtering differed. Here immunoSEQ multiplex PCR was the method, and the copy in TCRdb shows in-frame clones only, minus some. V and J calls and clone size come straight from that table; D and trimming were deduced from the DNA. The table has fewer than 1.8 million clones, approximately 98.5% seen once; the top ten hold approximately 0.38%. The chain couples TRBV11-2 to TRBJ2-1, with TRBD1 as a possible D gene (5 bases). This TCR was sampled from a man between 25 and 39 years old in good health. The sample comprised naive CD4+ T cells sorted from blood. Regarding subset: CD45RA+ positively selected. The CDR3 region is CASSFQGYEQFF. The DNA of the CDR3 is TGTGCCAGCAGCTTCCAGGGATATGAGCAGTTCTTC.